Listed below are T cell receptor beta chains from one sample, sequenced in a study of T cell responses to AZD1222 COVID-19 vaccine. Sequencing used immunoSEQ multiplex PCR; TCRdb keeps in-frame clones, though not all of them. The profile covers some 130,000 clones, with just over 85% appearing a single time and around 24% taken by the ten largest. The specimen comprised peripheral blood, sampled on day 0 of AZD1222 vaccination. These receptors originate from an adult in good health. The CDR3 runs from the conserved cysteine through the conserved F or W. D genes are given only for firm matches. Part of the rows lack a size; the others show once, few, many or a class for expanded clones.

j_call | v_call | d_call | clone_size | cdr3_nt | cdr3_aa
TRBJ1-1 | TRBV13 | - | - | TGTGCCAGCAGCTTAGAAGGTCAGGCGAGCACTGAAGCTTTCTTT | CASSLEGQASTEAFF
TRBJ2-7 | TRBV28 | TRBD1 | few | TGTGCCAGCATGTCGGGACAGGGCTACGAGCAGTACTTC | CASMSGQGYEQYF
TRBJ2-3 | TRBV7-8 | - | once | TGTGCCAGCAGCCGGTTCGGGAGCACAGATACGCAGTATTTT | CASSRFGSTDTQYF
TRBJ2-7 | TRBV7-9 | - | - | TGTGCCAGCAGCTTGGGAGGAAACTCCTACGAGCAGTACTTC | CASSLGGNSYEQYF
TRBJ2-7 | TRBV3-1/TRBV3-2 | TRBD1 | - | TGTGCCAGCAGCCTTAGACAGGGAACCTACGAGCAGTACTTC | CASSLRQGTYEQYF
TRBJ1-6 | TRBV6-5 | TRBD1 | - | TGTGCCAGCAAGCCTCCCGGGACAGGGAGATCACCCCTCCACTTT | CASKPPGTGRSPLHF
TRBJ1-2 | TRBV5-6 | - | - | TGTGCCAGCAGCTTAGTCCAGGGAGGCTATGGCTACACCTTC | CASSLVQGGYGYTF
TRBJ2-7 | TRBV28 | - | - | TGTGCCAGCAGCCTCGGCAGCAACCGCTACGAGCAGTACTTC | CASSLGSNRYEQYF
TRBJ1-1 | TRBV6-5 | - | - | TGTGCCAGCACCAACAGGGACAAAAGTGAAGCTTTCTTT | CASTNRDKSEAFF
TRBJ2-2 | TRBV5-4 | - | - | TGTGCCAGCAGCTTGGCCGTACAGGCGAACACCGGGGAGCTGTTTTTT | CASSLAVQANTGELFF
TRBJ2-3 | TRBV9 | TRBD2 | - | TGTGCCAGCAGCGTAGAGGCGGGGGGGCCATGGGATACGCAGTATTTT | CASSVEAGGPWDTQYF
TRBJ2-7 | TRBV2 | TRBD2 | - | TGTGCCAGCACTAGCGGGGGCGAGCAGTACTTC | CASTSGGEQYF
TRBJ1-4 | TRBV7-9 | TRBD1 | - | TGTGCCAGCAGCTTGACAGGGGGCGGTGAAAAACTGTTTTTT | CASSLTGGGEKLFF
TRBJ1-4 | TRBV6-2/TRBV6-3 | - | - | TGTGCCAGCAGCCACCGGGACTTGGAGGAAAAACTGTTTTTT | CASSHRDLEEKLFF
TRBJ2-1 | TRBV24-1 | TRBD2 | once | TGTGCCACCAGTGATTTAGGATTAGCGGGTTCCTACAATGAGCAGTTCTTC | CATSDLGLAGSYNEQFF
TRBJ2-7 | TRBV7-2 | - | - | TGTGCCAGCAGAATCGCCGGGGGAATCTACGAGCAGTACTTC | CASRIAGGIYEQYF
TRBJ1-4 | TRBV7-2 | - | - | TGTGCCAGCAGCTTATCCCAGTGGGCTGAAAAACTGTTTTTT | CASSLSQWAEKLFF
TRBJ2-7 | TRBV9 | - | - | TGTGCCAGCAGCGTAGGGGCAGGGGTCTCCTACGAGCAGTACTTC | CASSVGAGVSYEQYF